These 25 T cell receptor beta chains share one sample of origin, sequenced in a study of CD8+CD57+ T cells in acquired aplastic anemia. Profiling of TCR beta VDJ combinations and CDR3 sequences used genomic DNA as template. TCRdb processed the reads anew with MiXCR; each CDR3 protein has one entry. Of hundreds of thousands of distinct CDR3 sequences listed, about 70% are singletons. Sequenced: sorted CD4+, CD8+, or CD8+CD57+ T cells (not recorded which) from PBMCs. The receptors come from a human donor in good health, serving as a control.

This clonotype came up a few times. The chain uses TRBV10-3 and TRBJ2-7, with TRBD1 matching 10 bases. The CDR3 is 15 residues long. The junction had 4 bases not matched to a gene; V was cut back by 4 bases and J by 1 base. CDR1 is ENHRY and CDR2 is SYGVKD in the germline V gene. As DNA, the CDR3 is TGTGCCATCAGTGTAGGGACAGGGGAGTCCTACGAGCAGTACTTC. The encoded protein is CAISVGTGESYEQYF.

The sample holds many counts of this clonotype. The chain employs TRBV12-3 or TRBV12-4 and TRBJ2-5; no clear D gene. V was cut by 5 bases and J by 4 bases, with 11 bases left in between. This CDR3 region has 13 residues. The CDR3 bases are TGTGCCAGCAGTCTAGACCCGACAGAGACCCAGTACTTC. This encodes CASSLDPTETQYF.

Concerning this clonotype: Here the CDR3 omits its conserved ending phenylalanine or tryptophan, so a read error is the likely source. The DNA is left out, because the CDR3 cannot be placed on it with certainty; the CDR3 is given as TCRdb lists it. This chain joins TRBV2 and TRBJ1-6; the DNA was not used to check the table's D call, TRBD1. Counting both end residues, the CDR3 totals 13 amino acids. Germline lookup yields CDR1 SNHLY and CDR2 FYNNEI. The CDR3 here is CASRTALDQPLGP.

The rearrangement uses TRBV11-3 and TRBJ1-4; a weak D match, TRBD1 (5 bases). V was clipped by 8 bases and J by 8 bases, with 18 bases between them. This CDR3 is 14 amino acids long. Looked up from germline, CDR1 is SGHNT and CDR2 is YENEEA. The CDR3 here is CASGQEAIREKLFF. DNA for the CDR3: TGTGCCAGCGGACAAGAGGCAATCAGGGAAAAACTGTTTTTT.

Comment on this clonotype: It may be a read error: a sequence one base away is much more abundant. The conserved phenylalanine or tryptophan is not found at the CDR3 terminus, so this likely reflects a read error. The CDR3: CAWSDMGFIEAFS. CDR3 DNA: TGTGCCTGGAGTGATATGGGTTTCATTGAAGCTTTCTCT. The chain recombines TRBV30 with TRBJ1-1; D remains ambiguous. The CDR3 contains 13 residues. CDR1 and CDR2 (germline): GTSNPN, SVGIG (reference sequence). V lost 1 base to trimming and J lost 7 bases, with 13 bases between them.

This clonotype came up once. Likely a read error: the CDR3 ends without its conserved phenylalanine or tryptophan. No DNA is shown, since the ends of the CDR3 on it are uncertain; the CDR3 is the one TCRdb lists. The chain combines TRBV7-2 with TRBJ1-4. The length of the CDR3 is 13 amino acids, counting both ends. CDR1 is SGHTA and CDR2 is FQGNSA in the germline V gene. CDR3 sequence: CASSPPPRTVGGY.

Of note for this clonotype: In this CDR3 the conserved last residue, phenylalanine or tryptophan, is missing, so a read error is likely. Because the CDR3's place on the DNA is in doubt, the DNA is left out and the CDR3 is given as listed by TCRdb. The rearrangement joins TRBV19 to TRBJ1-2. The germline gives CDR1 LNHDA, CDR2 SQIVND (reference sequence). Ends included, the CDR3 has 15 residues. CDR3 sequence reads: CASSIRGGSHLHFAN.

Note on this clonotype: Because it lacks the conserved phenylalanine or tryptophan at the end, this CDR3 is likely a read error. The DNA is left out, because the CDR3 cannot be placed on it with certainty; the CDR3 is given as TCRdb lists it. V gene TRBV7-2 combines with J gene TRBJ1-2; the table's D call TRBD1 went unverified against the DNA. The CDR3 adds up to 13 amino acids, both ends counted. CDR1 and CDR2 from the germline V gene are SGHTA and FQGNSA. CDR3 sequence reads: CASSSVRGSGTDT.

This clonotype was detected only a few times. The CDR3 does not close with the conserved phenylalanine or tryptophan, likely indicating a read error. This sequence joins TRBV7-2 and TRBJ1-5, with a tentative D call TRBD1 (5 bases). Germline V gene sequence: CDR1 SGHTA, CDR2 FQGNSA. The CDR3 runs 14 residues. The DNA for the CDR3 is TGCGCCAGCAGCGTTCGGGGGGGGGATCAGCCCCAGCATTCT. Translated: CASSVRGGDQPQHS.

This chain uses TRBV7-3 with TRBJ2-7; D uncertain. CDR3 length: 15 amino acids. Trimming pared 4 bases from V and 3 bases from J, leaving 16 bases between. CDR1 is SGHTA, CDR2 FQGTGA, per germline. As DNA, the CDR3 is TGTGCCAGCAGCTCCGGCGTGGAACTGAACTACGAGCAGTACTTC. Residues: CASSSGVELNYEQYF.

The chain couples TRBV29-1 to TRBJ2-2; maybe TRBD1 (6 bases). This CDR3 has 13 residues. CDR1 and CDR2 (germline): SQVTM, ANQGSEA. Trimming removed 7 bases at V and 6 bases at J, with 15 bases between. This CDR3 reads CSGFRGDAGELFF. The CDR3 nucleotides read TGCAGCGGTTTCAGGGGTGACGCCGGGGAGCTGTTTTTT.

The V and J genes are TRBV20-1 and TRBJ1-5; D unclear. The CDR3 runs 13 residues. V was pared by 4 bases and J by 8 bases, with 15 bases between. The V gene's germline CDR1 is DFQATT and CDR2 SNEGSKA (reference sequence). CDR3 in amino acids: CSAIPAGREPQHF. In nucleotides, the CDR3 is TGCAGTGCTATTCCGGCTGGCCGGGAGCCCCAGCATTTT.

The chain employs TRBV9 and TRBJ1-3; D is uncertain. The germline gives CDR1 SGDLS, CDR2 YYNGEE. The CDR3 is made up of 16 amino acids. Trimming took off 0 bases at V and 4 bases at J, with 14 bases between the two ends. CDR3 bases: TGTGCCAGCAGCGTAGCTCTGGGCCCTCCCGGAAACACCATATATTTT. Translated, it gives CASSVALGPPGNTIYF.

The sample holds many counts of this clonotype. CDR3 sequence (DNA): TGTGCCAGCAGTTACTCGTTTGGGATCTATGGCTACACCTTC. It translates to CASSYSFGIYGYTF. The rearrangement joins TRBV6-2 or TRBV6-3 to TRBJ1-2, with D unresolved. This CDR3 is built from 14 residues. The germline gives CDR1 MNHEY, CDR2 SVGEGT. Trimming removed 0 bases from V and 4 bases from J, with 9 bases in between.

Concerning this clonotype itself: This may stem from a read error, because a much larger clone lies one nucleotide away. DNA of the CDR3: TGTGCCGGTAGCACTAGACAGCTCAATGAGCAGTTCTTC. This codes for CAGSTRQLNEQFF. V is TRBV19 and J is TRBJ2-1; the D call may be TRBD1 or TRBD2 (5 bases each). The CDR3 loop spans 13 amino acids. Germline V CDR1 and CDR2: LNHDA, SQIVND (reference sequence).

This chain connects TRBV2 to TRBJ2-2, with TRBD2 as a possible D gene (6 bases). V gave up 2 bases and J gave up 3 bases, with 7 bases separating them. CDR1 and CDR2 from the germline V gene are SNHLY and FYNNEI. The CDR3 sequence is 14 residues long. The DNA for the CDR3 is TGTGCCAGCAGTGAACCGGGAGACACCGGGGAGCTGTTTTTT. This encodes CASSEPGDTGELFF.

This clonotype showed up many times. The gene calls are TRBV6-2 or TRBV6-3 and TRBJ1-4, with D possibly matching TRBD1 (6 bases). Trimming stripped 10 bases from V and 3 bases from J, with 9 bases between. Per germline, CDR1 MNHEY and CDR2 SVGEGT. There are 12 residues in the CDR3. The CDR3: CATRTANEKLFF. The CDR3 region has the DNA TGTGCCACTAGGACAGCTAATGAAAAACTGTTTTTT.

This clonotype was counted many times. The chain couples TRBV19 to TRBJ2-7, with D tentatively TRBD1 or TRBD2 (5 bases each). V lost 5 bases and J lost 4, with 15 bases in between. Germline values: CDR1 LNHDA, CDR2 SQIVND (reference sequence). The CDR3 loop spans 14 amino acids. The CDR3 loop is CASSSVGTLYEQYF. In DNA form, the CDR3 reads TGTGCCAGTAGTTCTGTAGGGACCCTTTACGAGCAGTACTTC.

To note about this clonotype: A much larger clonotype is one base distant, so this may be a read error. The V call is TRBV27, the J call TRBJ1-2; 7 positions match TRBD1. V trimming: 8 bases; J trimming: 8 bases; junction bases outside the gene matches: 8. Germline CDR1 is MNHEY and CDR2 is SMNVEV (reference sequence). This CDR3 is built from 12 residues. The CDR3 sequence: CASGATGDGYTF. The CDR3 coding sequence is TGTGCCAGCGGTGCAACAGGGGACGGCTACACCTTC.

With respect to this clonotype: At one end, the junction sequence differs from germline, possibly due to a read error. The chain joins TRBV9 to TRBJ2-2, with 9 bases identical to TRBD2. The CDR3 sequence is 15 residues long. Germline CDR1 is SGDLS and CDR2 is YYNGEE. Here the CDR3 DNA reads TGCGCCAGCAGCGTATCGGGCGGGGGGGCCGGGGAGCTGTTTTTT. Protein product: CASSVSGGGAGELFF.

This clonotype was counted ten times or more. V usage is TRBV9 and J usage is TRBJ2-3, with TRBD2 matching over 10 bases. After removal of 4 bases from V and 2 bases from J, the junction contained 7 bases not matched to a gene. Germline CDR1 SGDLS, CDR2 YYNGEE. This CDR3 has 16 residues. The CDR3 loop is CASSPRTSGTTDTQYF. As DNA, the CDR3 is TGTGCCAGCAGCCCGAGGACTAGCGGAACCACAGATACGCAGTATTTT.

In regard to this clonotype: One end of the junction does not line up with germline, which may come from a read error. This chain links TRBV7-2 with TRBJ1-5; D ambiguous. The CDR3 runs 13 residues. Germline values: CDR1 SGHTA, CDR2 FQGNSA. The CDR3 bases are TGCGCCAGCAGCCAGCCCTTTAATCAGCCCCAGCATTTT. Amino acids: CASSQPFNQPQHF.

The chain links TRBV19 to TRBJ2-3, with a weak D call TRBD1 (5 bases). CDR3 length: 13 amino acids. Between the trimmed V and J ends, which lost 9 bases and 2 bases, there was a span of 12 bases. CDR1 is LNHDA, CDR2 SQIVND, per germline (reference sequence). The chain's CDR3 is CASRQFTTDTQYF. DNA for the CDR3: TGTGCCAGCCGACAGTTTACCACAGATACGCAGTATTTT. The full variable domain, rest sourced from reference TRBV19 and TRBJ2-3, is DGGITQSPKYLFRKEGQNVTLSCEQNLNHDAMYWYRQDPGQGLRLIYYSQIVNDFQKGDIAEGYSVSREKKESFPLTVTSAQKNPTAFYLCASRQFTTDTQYFGPGTRLTVL.

V and J are TRBV20-1 and TRBJ1-5, with TRBD1 identical over 7 bases. Germline assignment: CDR1 DFQATT and CDR2 SNEGSKA (reference sequence). Germline trimming cut 6 bases from V and 2 bases from J; bases unmatched to any gene: 4. The CDR3 covers 13 residues. The CDR3 DNA is TGCAGTGCCATAACAGGGGGCAATCAGCCCCAGCATTTT. Translating gives CSAITGGNQPQHF.

This clonotype has just one count. A read error may account for a junction end that differs from germline. The chain recombines TRBV7-3 with TRBJ1-2, with D perhaps TRBD1 (5 bases). Germline V lookup: CDR1 SGHTA, CDR2 FQGTGA. CDR3 size: 15 residues. CDR3 bases: TGTGCCAGCAGCCGGGGGGATGGCGCTCTGTCTTGCTATACCTTC. Amino acids: CASSRGDGALSCYTF.